The entry that follows covers one TCR beta chain sequence. This entry is derived from a study of blood T cell repertoires in COVID-19. CDR1 MDHEN and CDR2 SYDVKM come from the germline V gene. Losses at the gene ends were 3 bases for V and 6 bases for J; bases not matched to a gene: 10. CDR3 size: 16 residues. Using immunoSEQ multiplex PCR, the repertoire was profiled, and TCRdb retains in-frame clones only, with some absent. The sample holds roughly 150,000 clones, approximately 90% seen once. This rearrangement joins TRBV28 to TRBJ2-1; TRBD2 matches at 8 bases. This TCR was sampled from a man younger than 30 with acute or convalescent COVID-19. The specimen sequenced was peripheral blood. Here the CDR3 DNA reads TGTGCCAGCAGTTTCTTGCGGGGGGCGTCGGCCAATGAGCAGTTCTTC. Protein: CASSFLRGASANEQFF.